This entry describes one T cell receptor beta chain. These data belong to a study of blood T cell repertoires in COVID-19. For the study at large: T cells, B-cell-depleted T cells, or PBMCs supplied cDNA or gDNA.

The protocol was immunoSEQ multiplex PCR, while the TCRdb copy is restricted to in-frame clones and leaves out a portion. The repertoire holds about 230,000 clones, 80% to 90% seen once, with roughly 10% in the top ten. V lost 7 bases and J lost 8; bases outside the gene matches: 7. The CDR3 has 12 residues. Per germline, CDR1 GTSNPN and CDR2 SVGIG (reference sequence). Followed over time, Seattle patients had been enrolled while infection was active. Material for sequencing was peripheral blood. The chain has TRBV30 and TRBJ1-2; 10 bases fit TRBD1. This receptor was obtained from a man aged 50-60 years with COVID-19, enrolled during active disease. CDR3 sequence (DNA): TGTGCCTCTCCGGACAGGGGGAACGGCTACACCTTC. This encodes CASPDRGNGYTF.